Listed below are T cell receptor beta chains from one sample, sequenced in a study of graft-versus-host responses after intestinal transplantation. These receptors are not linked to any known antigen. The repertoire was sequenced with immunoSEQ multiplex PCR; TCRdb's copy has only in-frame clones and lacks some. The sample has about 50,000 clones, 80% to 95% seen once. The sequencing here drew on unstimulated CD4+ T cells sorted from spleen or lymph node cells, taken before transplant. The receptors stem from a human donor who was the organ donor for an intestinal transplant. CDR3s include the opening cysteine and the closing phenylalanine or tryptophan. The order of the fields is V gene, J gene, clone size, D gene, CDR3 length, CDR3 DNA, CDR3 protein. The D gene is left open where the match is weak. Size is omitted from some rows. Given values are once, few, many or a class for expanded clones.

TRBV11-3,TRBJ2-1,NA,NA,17,TGTGCCAGCAGCTCTGGGGGTCTCGGACTCTTTCACAATGAGCAGTTCTTC,CASSSGGLGLFHNEQFF
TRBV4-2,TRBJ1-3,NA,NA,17,TGTGCCAGCAGCCAAGAGACGACAGGAGGGTCTGGAAACACCATATATTTT,CASSQETTGGSGNTIYF
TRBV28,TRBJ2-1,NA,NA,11,TGTGCCAGCAGTTCCTACAATGAGCAGTTCTTC,CASSSYNEQFF
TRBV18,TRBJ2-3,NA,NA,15,TGTGCCAGCTCACCATGGGCTAGCGATTCAGATACGCAGTATTTT,CASSPWASDSDTQYF
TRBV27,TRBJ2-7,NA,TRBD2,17,TGTGCCAGCAGCTTGACCCCTAAACTAGCGGGAGATAGGGAGCAGTACTTC,CASSLTPKLAGDREQYF
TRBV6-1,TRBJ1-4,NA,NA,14,TGTGCCAGCAGTGCTGGCCTAACGGATGAAAAACTGTTTTTT,CASSAGLTDEKLFF
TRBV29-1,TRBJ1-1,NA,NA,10,TGCAGCGTCAGGAACACTGAAGCTTTCTTT,CSVRNTEAFF
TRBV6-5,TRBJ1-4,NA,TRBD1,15,TGTGCCAGCAGTCGACAGGGGACAGGGCAGCGAAAACTGTTTTTT,CASSRQGTGQRKLFF
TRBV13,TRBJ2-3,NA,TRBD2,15,TGTGCCAGCAGTGCGGGACTAGTGGGCACAGATACGCAGTATTTT,CASSAGLVGTDTQYF
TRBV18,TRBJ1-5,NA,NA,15,TGTGCCAGCTCACCACTGACAGGACCCAATCAGCCCCAGCATTTT,CASSPLTGPNQPQHF
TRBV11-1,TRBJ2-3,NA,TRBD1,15,TGTGCCAGCAGCCCCCGACAGGGGAGCACAGATACGCAGTATTTT,CASSPRQGSTDTQYF
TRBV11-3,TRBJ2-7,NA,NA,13,TGTGCCAGCAGCTTAATACCAGGGGACGAGCAGTACTTC,CASSLIPGDEQYF
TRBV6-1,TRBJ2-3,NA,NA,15,TGTGCCAGCAGTAGCACTAGCTATAGCACAGATACGCAGTATTTT,CASSSTSYSTDTQYF
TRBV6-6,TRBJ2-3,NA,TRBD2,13,TGTGCCAGCGCTAGCGGGAGAACAGATACGCAGTATTTT,CASASGRTDTQYF
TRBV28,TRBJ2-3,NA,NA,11,TGTGCCAGCAGTTTTTTGGATACGCAGTATTTT,CASSFLDTQYF
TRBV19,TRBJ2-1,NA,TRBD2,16,TGTGCCAGTAGTAAGAGGACTAGCGGCCCCCACAATGAGCAGTTCTTC,CASSKRTSGPHNEQFF
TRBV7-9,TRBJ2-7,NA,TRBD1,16,TGTGCCAGCAGCTTAAGGCGGGGGACAGGGATCGACGAGCAGTACTTC,CASSLRRGTGIDEQYF
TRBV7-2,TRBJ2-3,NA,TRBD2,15,TGTGCCAGCAGCTTAAGGACTAGCGGGACAGATACGCAGTATTTT,CASSLRTSGTDTQYF
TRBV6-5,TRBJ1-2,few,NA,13,TGTGCCAGCAGTTACTCGGACAACTATGGCTACACCTTC,CASSYSDNYGYTF
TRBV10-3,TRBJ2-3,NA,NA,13,TGTGCCATCAGGGGGCAGCGCACAGATACGCAGTATTTT,CAIRGQRTDTQYF
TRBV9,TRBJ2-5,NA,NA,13,TGTGCCAGCAGCGTAGGCGGGGACGAGACCCAGTACTTC,CASSVGGDETQYF
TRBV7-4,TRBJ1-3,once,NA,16,TGTGCCAGCAGCCTGGACAGCCGGGGGACTGGAAACACCATATATTTT,CASSLDSRGTGNTIYF
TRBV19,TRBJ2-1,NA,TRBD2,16,TGTGCCAGTAGCCAGCTGGCGGGACTAGCGTACGGTGAGCAGTTCTTC,CASSQLAGLAYGEQFF
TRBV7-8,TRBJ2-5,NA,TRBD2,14,TGTGCCAGCAGCTTAGGGACTAGCGAAGAGACCCAGTACTTC,CASSLGTSEETQYF
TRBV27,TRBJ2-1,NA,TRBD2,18,TGTGCCAGCAGTCCCCTTACTAGCGGGACGAGCTCCTACAATGAGCAGTTCTTC,CASSPLTSGTSSYNEQFF
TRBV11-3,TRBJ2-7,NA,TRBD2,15,TGTGCCAGCAGCTCGGGACTAGCTCCCGGATACGAGCAGTACTTC,CASSSGLAPGYEQYF
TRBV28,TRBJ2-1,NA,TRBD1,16,TGTGCCAGCAGTTTACGCTCCGGGACAGGGAAGAATGAGCAGTTCTTC,CASSLRSGTGKNEQFF
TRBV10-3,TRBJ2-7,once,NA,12,TGTGCCATCAGTGAGTGGGCCTACGAGCAGTACTTC,CAISEWAYEQYF
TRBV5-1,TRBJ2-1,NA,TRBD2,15,TGCGCCAGCACTCGGACTAGCGACTCCTACAATGAGCAGTTCTTC,CASTRTSDSYNEQFF
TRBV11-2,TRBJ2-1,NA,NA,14,TGTGCCAGCAGCTCACCGCTAACCTACAATGAGCAGTTCTTC,CASSSPLTYNEQFF
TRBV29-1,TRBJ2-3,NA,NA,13,TGCAGCGTGGGGGGACTGAACACAGATACGCAGTATTTT,CSVGGLNTDTQYF
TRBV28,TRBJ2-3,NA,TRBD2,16,TGTGCCAGCAGTTTATATGGCGGGAGATACGCAGATACGCAGTATTTT,CASSLYGGRYADTQYF
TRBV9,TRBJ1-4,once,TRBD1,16,TGTGCCAGCAGCGTAGCTATGGGACAGGGGAATGAAAAACTGTTTTTT,CASSVAMGQGNEKLFF
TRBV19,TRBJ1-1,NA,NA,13,TGTGCCAGTAGCCAAAAAGGGAGGACTGAAGCTTTCTTT,CASSQKGRTEAFF
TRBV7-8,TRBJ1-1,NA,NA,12,TGTGCCAGCAGATCTGAGTACACTGAAGCTTTCTTT,CASRSEYTEAFF
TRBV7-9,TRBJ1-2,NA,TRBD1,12,TGTGCCAGCAGCCCAACAGGGGAAGGCTACACCTTC,CASSPTGEGYTF
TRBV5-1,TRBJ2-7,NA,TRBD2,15,TGCGCCAGCAGCTTTCGACTAGCGGGAGCCTACGAGCAGTACTTC,CASSFRLAGAYEQYF
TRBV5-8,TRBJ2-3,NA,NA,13,TGTGCCACGTCTCTAGGGGGTGTTGATACGCAGTATTTT,CATSLGGVDTQYF
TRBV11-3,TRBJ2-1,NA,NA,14,TGTGCCAGCAGCTTAGTGGCAGGGGGAGGTGAGCAGTTCTTC,CASSLVAGGGEQFF
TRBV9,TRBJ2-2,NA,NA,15,TGTGCCAGCAGCGTACAACTAGCCGACACCGGGGAGCTGTTTTTT,CASSVQLADTGELFF
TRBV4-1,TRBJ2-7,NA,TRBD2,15,TGCGCCAGCAGCCCTCCGGGACTAGCGGCCTACGAGCAGTACTTC,CASSPPGLAAYEQYF
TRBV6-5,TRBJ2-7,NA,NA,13,TGTGCCAGCAGACAGGACGATCGGTACGAGCAGTACTTC,CASRQDDRYEQYF
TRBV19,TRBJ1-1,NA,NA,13,TGTGCCAGTAGTATAGTACACAACACTGAAGCTTTCTTT,CASSIVHNTEAFF
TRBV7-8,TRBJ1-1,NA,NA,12,TGTGCCAGCAGCTTACAGAACACTGAAGCTTTCTTT,CASSLQNTEAFF
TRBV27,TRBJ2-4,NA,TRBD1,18,TGTGCCAGCAGTTTCCGGGGACCGGGACAGCTAGCCAAAAACATTCAGTACTTC,CASSFRGPGQLAKNIQYF
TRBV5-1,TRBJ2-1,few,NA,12,TGCGCCAGCAGCATAGGGGTTAATGAGCAGTTCTTC,CASSIGVNEQFF
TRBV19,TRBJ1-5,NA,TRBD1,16,TGTGCCAGTAGGACCCGGGACAGGGGAGGCAATCAGCCCCAGCATTTT,CASRTRDRGGNQPQHF
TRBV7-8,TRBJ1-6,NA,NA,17,TGTGCCAGCAGCTTCGACAGGCCCAATCTCGCCGATTCACCCCTCCACTTT,CASSFDRPNLADSPLHF
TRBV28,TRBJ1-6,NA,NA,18,TGTGCCAGCAGACACGACAGGTTAAGGGGGTCCTATAATTCACCCCTCCACTTT,CASRHDRLRGSYNSPLHF
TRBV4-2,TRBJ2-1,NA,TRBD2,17,TGTGCCAGCAGCCAAGATAAGCCAGCGGGAGCAAACAATGAGCAGTTCTTC,CASSQDKPAGANNEQFF
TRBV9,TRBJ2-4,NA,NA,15,TGTGCCAGCAGCGTAGGTGGGGTAGCCAAAAACATTCAGTACTTC,CASSVGGVAKNIQYF
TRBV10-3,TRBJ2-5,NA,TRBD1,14,TGTGCCGCAACCTCGGGACAGGGTTACGTTGAGCAGTACTTC,CAATSGQGYVEQYF